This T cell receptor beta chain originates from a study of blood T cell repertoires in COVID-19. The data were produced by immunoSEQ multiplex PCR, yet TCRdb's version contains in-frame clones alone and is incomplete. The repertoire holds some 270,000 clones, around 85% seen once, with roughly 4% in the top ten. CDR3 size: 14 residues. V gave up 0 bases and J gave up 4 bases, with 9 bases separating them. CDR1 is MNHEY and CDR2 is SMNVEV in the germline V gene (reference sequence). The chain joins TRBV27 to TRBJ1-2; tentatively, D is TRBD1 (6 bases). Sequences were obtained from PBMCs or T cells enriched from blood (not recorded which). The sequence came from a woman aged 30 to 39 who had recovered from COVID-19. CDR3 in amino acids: CASSLSRTAYGYTF. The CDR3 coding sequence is TGTGCCAGCAGTTTATCGCGGACAGCCTATGGCTACACCTTC.